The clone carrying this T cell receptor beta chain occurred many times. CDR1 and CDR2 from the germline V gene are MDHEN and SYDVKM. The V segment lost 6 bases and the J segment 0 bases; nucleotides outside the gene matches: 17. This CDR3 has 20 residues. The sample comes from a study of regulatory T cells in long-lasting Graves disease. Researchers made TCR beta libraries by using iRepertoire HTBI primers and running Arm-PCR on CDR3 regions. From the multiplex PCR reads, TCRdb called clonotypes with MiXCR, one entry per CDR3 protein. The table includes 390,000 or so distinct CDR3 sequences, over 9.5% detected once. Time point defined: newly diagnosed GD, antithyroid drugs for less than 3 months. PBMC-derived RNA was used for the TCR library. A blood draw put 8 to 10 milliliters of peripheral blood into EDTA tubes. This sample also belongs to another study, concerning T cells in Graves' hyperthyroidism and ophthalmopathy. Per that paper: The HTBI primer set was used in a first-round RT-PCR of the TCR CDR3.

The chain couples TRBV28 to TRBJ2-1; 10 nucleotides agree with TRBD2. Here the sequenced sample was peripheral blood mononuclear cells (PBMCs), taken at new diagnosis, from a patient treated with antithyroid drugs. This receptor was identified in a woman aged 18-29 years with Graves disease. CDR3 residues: CASSPPPGAGGTSSYNEQFF. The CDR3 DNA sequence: TGTGCCAGCAGCCCCCCACCGGGAGCGGGAGGGACGAGCTCCTACAATGAGCAGTTCTTC.